This record looks at one TCR beta chain sequence and its context. Its matching antigen is unknown. The sample originates from a study of regulatory T cells in long-lasting Graves disease. Study-level results: Newly diagnosed disease favored TRBV20-1 and TRBJ2-1 over persistent disease.

This CDR3 region has 16 residues. CDR1 is SGDLS and CDR2 is YYNGEE in the germline V gene. V lost 0 bases and J 1 base, leaving 13 bases between the germline ends. Time point given: persistent/refractory GD, antithyroid drugs over 5 years with positive TRAb. Scientists built the TCR library using RNA that was extracted from PBMCs. Graves' disease diagnoses used American Thyroid Association guidelines. The patients were enrolled through endocrinology in Xi'an, China. Each patient gave Nine milliliters of EDTA-anticoagulated peripheral blood. Assembly of TCR beta libraries relied on iRepertoire HTBI primers together with Arm-PCR of CDR3 regions. In TCRdb, the multiplex PCR reads were re-called with MiXCR into one record per CDR3 protein. The table shows roughly 450,000 distinct CDR3 sequences, with 22% occurring only once.

This receptor was identified in a female donor with Graves disease. The sequencing here drew on peripheral blood mononuclear cells (PBMCs), taken when the disease was refractory, from a patient treated with antithyroid drugs. The chain joins TRBV9 to TRBJ1-1, with a tentative D call TRBD1 (5 bases). The CDR3 protein is CASSVGLGPENTEAFF. CDR3 bases: TGTGCCAGCAGCGTAGGACTGGGGCCGGAGAACACTGAAGCTTTCTTT.